Below, 26 T cell receptor beta chains from the same sample are listed, as sequenced in a study of T cell repertoires in ileal Crohn's disease. The sorted cells were lamina propria lymphocytes from surgical specimens, first isolated by density gradient. The data were produced by immunoSEQ multiplex PCR, yet TCRdb's version contains in-frame clones alone and is incomplete. The sample includes some 6,200 clones, around 89% of them seen just once. Input material: CD4+ T cells from ileum. Source of these receptors: an adult with Crohn's disease. Some clones in this sample may be carry-over from other donors' samples.

The rearrangement joins TRBV11-2 to TRBJ2-3; D is perhaps TRBD2 (6 bases). The germline CDR1 and CDR2 sequences are SGHAT and FQNNGV. The germline V and J ends were trimmed by 1 base and 4 bases, with 6 bases remaining between them. This CDR3 is 13 amino acids long. The CDR3 sequence: CASSLGLADTQYF. CDR3 sequence (DNA): TGTGCCAGCAGCTTAGGACTAGCAGATACGCAGTATTTT.

The CDR3 here is CARWGGVFLGNTIYF. The CDR3 region has the DNA TGTGCCCGCTGGGGGGGGGTCTTTTTAGGAAACACCATATATTTT. The chain employs TRBV11-3 and TRBJ1-3, with a possible D match to TRBD1 (5 bases). This CDR3 is built from 15 residues. Per the germline V gene, CDR1 is SGHNT and CDR2 is YENEEA. Trimming shortened V by 11 bases and J by 4 bases, and 21 bases separated the two germline ends.

The rearrangement uses TRBV4-1 and TRBJ1-2, with D possibly being TRBD1 (5 bases). V lost 5 bases to trimming and J lost 7 bases, with 14 bases between them. The CDR3 loop spans 13 amino acids. Per germline, CDR1 MGHRA and CDR2 YSYEKL. The CDR3 is CASSSGGLVGYTF. The CDR3 nucleotides read TGCGCCAGCAGCTCGGGGGGATTGGTTGGCTACACCTTC.

This rearrangement joins TRBV6-1 to TRBJ1-5; TRBD1 matches at 9 bases. The ends lost 7 bases at V and 11 bases at J; junction bases unmatched: 15. The CDR3 consists of 15 residues. CDR1 and CDR2 from the germline V gene are MNHNS and SASEGT. The chain's CDR3 is CASTEIPGQGKAQHF. CDR3 in DNA: TGTGCCAGCACTGAGATACCCGGACAGGGGAAGGCCCAGCATTTT.

The V gene is TRBV10-1, the J gene TRBJ2-2; 8 positions agree with TRBD2. The junction had 4 bases not matched to a gene; V was cut back by 0 bases and J by 4 bases. CDR1 WNHNN and CDR2 SYGVQD come from the germline V gene (reference sequence). The CDR3 is made up of 16 amino acids. The CDR3 reads CASSESLTSGTGELFF. The CDR3 nucleotides are TGCGCCAGCAGTGAGTCTTTAACTAGCGGCACCGGGGAGCTGTTTTTT.

V usage is TRBV7-2 and J usage is TRBJ1-1; D is perhaps TRBD1 (6 bases). Trimming shortened V by 1 base and J by 8 bases, and 14 bases separated the two germline ends. The length of the CDR3 is 14 residues. CDR1 SGHTA and CDR2 FQGNSA come from the germline V gene. In DNA, the CDR3 is TGTGCCAGCAGCTTAGTCCGGGACATACGAGAAGCTTTCTTT. This gives the protein CASSLVRDIREAFF.

V gene TRBV5-1 combines with J gene TRBJ2-5; 7 nucleotides agree with TRBD1. The CDR3 is 16 residues long. Per germline, CDR1 SGHRS and CDR2 YFSETQ. V dropped 0 bases and J dropped 2; count of bases not matched to a gene: 7. As DNA, the CDR3 is TGCGCCAGCAGCTTGGGTGAGACAGGGTGGCAAGAGACCCAGTACTTC. This sequence encodes CASSLGETGWQETQYF. Variable domain in full (rest from reference TRBV5-1 and TRBJ2-5): KAGVTQTPRYLIKTRGQQVTLSCSPISGHRSVSWYQQTPGQGLQFLFEYFSETQRNKGNFPGRFSGRQFSNSRSEMNVSTLELGDSALYLCASSLGETGWQETQYFGPGTRLLVL.

The V and J genes are TRBV2 and TRBJ2-4; the match to TRBD1 covers 10 bases. With V trimmed by 7 bases and J by 7 bases, 7 bases remained unmatched. This CDR3 is built from 14 residues. Germline assignment: CDR1 SNHLY and CDR2 FYNNEI. CDR3 DNA sequence: TGTGCCAGCATTATGACAGGGGGCGAGAACATTCAGTACTTC. It encodes CASIMTGGENIQYF.

In DNA form, the CDR3 reads TGTGCCAGCAGCTTAGATAGAAGAACTGAAGCTTTCTTT. Translation gives CASSLDRRTEAFF. J is TRBJ1-1 and V is TRBV7-2; no firm D call. Deletions cut 1 base from V and 5 bases from J, with 8 bases between. CDR3 length: 13 amino acids. CDR1 and CDR2 (germline): SGHTA, FQGNSA.

The V gene is TRBV2, the J gene TRBJ2-3; D is perhaps TRBD2 (5 bases). The CDR3 runs 15 residues. V was pared by 8 bases and J by 0 bases, with 15 bases between. Germline-derived CDR1 and CDR2 are SNHLY and FYNNEI. CDR3 DNA: TGTGCCAGCCACTCCCCGGGAAGGAGCACAGATACGCAGTATTTT. Its translation: CASHSPGRSTDTQYF.

The chain uses TRBV5-1 and TRBJ1-4; 7 bases match TRBD1. The CDR3 runs to 14 residues. Germline CDR1 SGHRS, CDR2 YFSETQ. V was pared by 7 bases and J by 4 bases, with 7 bases of the junction left unmatched. DNA for the CDR3: TGCGCCAGCCGCCTAGGACAGGTTAATGAAAAACTGTTTTTT. Translated, it gives CASRLGQVNEKLFF.

The gene calls are TRBV30 and TRBJ2-5; 7 bases fit TRBD1. CDR1 is GTSNPN, CDR2 SVGIG, per germline (reference sequence). This CDR3 spans 15 amino acids. J gave up 0 bases and V 2 bases, and 6 bases lay outside the gene matches. In DNA form, the CDR3 reads TGTGCCTGGAGTCCGGGGACAGTCTACCAAGAGACCCAGTACTTC. As protein: CAWSPGTVYQETQYF.

This clone was found once. The chain employs TRBV7-6 and TRBJ2-3; tentatively, D is TRBD2 (5 bases). V shed 5 bases and J shed 0 bases, with 12 bases lying between them. CDR3 length: 15 amino acids. CDR1 is SGHVS, CDR2 FNYEAQ, per germline. The CDR3 coding sequence is TGTGCCAGCAGCCCAGCGGATCCTAGCACAGATACGCAGTATTTT. This codes for CASSPADPSTDTQYF.

V is TRBV29-1 and J is TRBJ2-7; 14 bases fit TRBD2. Germline V gene data show CDR1 as SQVTM and CDR2 as ANQGSEA. The junction had 5 bases not matched to a gene; V was cut back by 7 bases and J by 6 bases. The length of the CDR3 is 13 residues. CDR3 protein: CSAGLAGAGEQYF. CDR3 nucleotide sequence: TGCAGCGCGGGACTAGCGGGAGCTGGCGAGCAGTACTTC.

This clone was recorded once. This sequence joins TRBV4-3 and TRBJ1-2; TRBD1 matches 7 bases. V was pared by 0 bases and J by 13 bases, with 8 bases of the junction left unmatched. Germline CDR1 LGHNA, CDR2 YSLEER. The length of the CDR3 is 13 residues. CDR3 bases: TGCGCCAGCAGCCAAGATAGGCAGGGGGTCGGCACCTTC. Amino acids: CASSQDRQGVGTF.

The chain combines TRBV5-1 with TRBJ2-1, with 8 bases fitting TRBD2. This CDR3 is 18 amino acids long. The germline V gene encodes CDR1 SGHRS and CDR2 YFSETQ. The junction had 14 bases not matched to a gene; V was cut back by 6 bases and J by 0 bases. The DNA of the CDR3 is TGCGCCAGCACCCCCTCTCTTACGGGAGGGAGCTCCTACAATGAGCAGTTCTTC. Residues: CASTPSLTGGSSYNEQFF. The full variable domain, its missing parts supplied by reference TRBV5-1 and TRBJ2-1, is KAGVTQTPRYLIKTRGQQVTLSCSPISGHRSVSWYQQTPGQGLQFLFEYFSETQRNKGNFPGRFSGRQFSNSRSEMNVSTLELGDSALYLCASTPSLTGGSSYNEQFFGPGTRLTVL.

The V gene is TRBV4-3, the J gene TRBJ1-6; TRBD1 is a possible D gene (6 bases). Germline CDR1 LGHNA, CDR2 YSLEER. The V end lost 0 bases, the J end lost 10 bases, and 13 bases lay between the germline ends. The CDR3 is 15 amino acids. The CDR3 region is CASSQETGRGSPLHF. The CDR3 DNA reads as TGCGCCAGCAGCCAAGAGACAGGCAGGGGCTCACCCCTCCACTTT.

The chain links TRBV5-4 to TRBJ2-3; weak D call: TRBD2 (5 bases). CDR3 length: 14 amino acids. CDR1 is SGHNT, CDR2 YYREEE, per germline (reference sequence). V lost 0 bases and J 4 bases, leaving 9 bases between the germline ends. The CDR3 reads CASSLGGSADTQYF. DNA for the CDR3: TGTGCCAGCAGCTTGGGAGGGAGTGCAGATACGCAGTATTTT.

V is TRBV10-3 and J is TRBJ1-5; 8 bases map to TRBD1. J was trimmed by 0 bases and V by 6 bases; bases with no gene match: 1. The CDR3 sequence is 14 residues long. Germline CDR1 ENHRY, CDR2 SYGVKD. CDR3 amino acids: CAISQGASNQPQHF. The CDR3 DNA is TGTGCCATCAGCCAGGGGGCTAGCAATCAGCCCCAGCATTTT.

The chain couples TRBV5-1 to TRBJ2-3; D gene ambiguous. The V end lost 0 bases, the J end lost 2 bases, and 7 bases lay between the germline ends. The germline CDR1 and CDR2 sequences are SGHRS and YFSETQ. This CDR3 contains 14 residues. This CDR3 is CASSLGRSTDTQYF. The CDR3 bases are TGCGCCAGCAGCTTGGGCCGGTCCACAGATACGCAGTATTTT.

The chain uses TRBV27 and TRBJ1-1, with D perhaps TRBD1 (5 bases). The CDR3 is 14 amino acids. Germline V CDR1 and CDR2: MNHEY, SMNVEV (reference sequence). Trimming removed 8 bases from V and 1 base from J, with 14 bases in between. CDR3 amino acids: CASRNRGKNTEAFF. The CDR3 nucleotides are TGTGCCAGCCGCAATCGGGGGAAGAACACTGAAGCTTTCTTT.

This clone was recorded a few times. V is TRBV7-2 and J is TRBJ2-3; no definite D call. CDR1 and CDR2 from the germline V gene are SGHTA and FQGNSA. Deletions cut 5 bases from V and 3 bases from J, with 6 bases between. This CDR3 spans 12 amino acids. The CDR3 reads CASSPGTDTQYF. DNA for the CDR3: TGTGCCAGCAGCCCCGGGACAGATACGCAGTATTTT.

This clone was seen only a few times. The chain couples TRBV27 to TRBJ2-7; perhaps TRBD2 as D (7 bases). Germline V CDR1 and CDR2: MNHEY, SMNVEV (reference sequence). With 6 bases removed from V and 4 bases from J, the gap between germline ends came to 10 bases. The CDR3 loop spans 12 amino acids. The CDR3 DNA sequence: TGTGCCAGCAGGGGGGGGCGGTACGAGCAGTACTTC. It codes for CASRGGRYEQYF.

J is TRBJ2-7 and V is TRBV2; the D gene is possibly TRBD1 (6 bases). The V end was cut by 4 bases, the J end by 3 bases, with 13 bases between. Germline-derived CDR1 and CDR2 are SNHLY and FYNNEI. The CDR3 covers 14 residues. The CDR3 nucleotides are TGTGCCAGCAGTGTAGCTGGGGGCCTCTACGAGCAGTACTTC. It encodes CASSVAGGLYEQYF.

This clone was seen more than once but under ten times. The chain carries TRBV9 and TRBJ2-2; tentatively, D is TRBD2 (6 bases). CDR1 SGDLS and CDR2 YYNGEE come from the germline V gene. Trimming cost V 0 bases and J 2 bases, with 8 bases left between them. The CDR3 loop spans 15 amino acids. The CDR3 reads CASSVVGGNTGELFF. In DNA, the CDR3 is TGTGCCAGCAGCGTAGTGGGGGGAAACACCGGGGAGCTGTTTTTT.

The chain joins TRBV11-2 to TRBJ2-2; D gene unclear. V was clipped by 4 bases and J by 6 bases, with 12 bases between them. The CDR3 has 14 residues. Looked up from germline, CDR1 is SGHAT and CDR2 is FQNNGV. CDR3 sequence (DNA): TGTGCCAGCAGCTCTAGGCTAGAGGCCGGGGAGCTGTTTTTT. Its protein is CASSSRLEAGELFF.